The 30 T cell receptor beta chains below all came from one sample that was sequenced in a study of CD4 T cells in relation to SARS-CoV-2 and coronaviruses. Sequenced by immunoSEQ multiplex PCR; TCRdb stores in-frame clones only, minus some. The table shows around 23,000 clones, with around 68% occurring only once. Their antigens are not known. Unexposed donor CD4+ T cells date from about 2011-2018, before the COVID-19 pandemic. CD4+ T cells were isolated from the cells after 10 days of culture. The sequenced sample consisted of CD4+ T cells from PBMCs, cultured in vitro. The receptors derive from a human donor in good health.

This clone was picked up a small number of times. The chain recombines TRBV3-1 (or the pseudogene TRBV3-2) with TRBJ2-7, with 10 bases fitting TRBD1. Losses at the gene ends were 2 bases for V and 4 bases for J; bases not matched to a gene: 8. Germline V lookup: CDR1 LGHDT, CDR2 YNNKEL (reference sequence). CDR3 length equals 16 residues. CDR3 sequence: CASSQSAPGQGYEQYF. CDR3 DNA: TGTGCCAGCAGCCAATCGGCCCCGGGACAGGGGTACGAGCAGTACTTC.

The rearrangement joins TRBV5-1 to TRBJ2-7; 10 bases map to TRBD1. CDR3 length equals 15 residues. Germline lookup yields CDR1 SGHRS and CDR2 YFSETQ. Losses at the gene ends were 0 bases for V and 5 bases for J; bases not matched to a gene: 5. As DNA, the CDR3 is TGCGCCAGCAGCTTGGCGGGACAGGGGAACCACGAGCAGTACTTC. The encoded protein is CASSLAGQGNHEQYF.

The V gene is TRBV11-3, the J gene TRBJ2-5; no clear D gene. The CDR3 runs to 11 residues. Trimming removed 5 bases at V and 2 bases at J, with 3 bases between. Germline V gene sequence: CDR1 SGHNT, CDR2 YENEEA. The chain's CDR3 is CASSIQETQYF. The CDR3 coding sequence is TGTGCCAGCAGCATTCAAGAGACCCAGTACTTC.

This clone has a handful of counts. The chain recombines TRBV10-1 with TRBJ2-3; 16 nucleotides agree with TRBD2. CDR1 and CDR2 from the germline V gene are WNHNN and SYGVQD (reference sequence). The CDR3 covers 17 residues. V lost 5 bases, J lost 7 bases, and 9 bases stayed unmatched. CDR3 in DNA: TGCGCCAGCAGTACCGGGACTAGCGGGGGGGCCCGGAATACGCAGTATTTT. Encoded protein: CASSTGTSGGARNTQYF.

The V call is TRBV27, the J call TRBJ2-5, with 7 bases that match TRBD1. The V gene's germline CDR1 is MNHEY and CDR2 SMNVEV (reference sequence). The CDR3 runs 17 residues. J lost 5 bases, V lost 6 bases, and 18 bases had no gene match. The CDR3: CASRGGRSTRMAETQYF. The CDR3 nucleotides are TGTGCCAGCAGAGGGGGCAGGAGTACTAGGATGGCGGAGACCCAGTACTTC.

Only a few counts were recorded for this clone. This chain uses TRBV10-3 with TRBJ1-3, with 8 bases matching TRBD1. Germline V gene lookup returns CDR1 ENHRY and CDR2 SYGVKD. This CDR3 spans 15 amino acids. With V trimmed by 6 bases and J by 9 bases, 13 bases remained unmatched. The DNA for the CDR3 is TGTGCCATCAGGCTGGGGACAGGCACTCTGAGCACCATATATTTT. Protein sequence: CAIRLGTGTLSTIYF.

This chain uses TRBV3-1 (or the pseudogene TRBV3-2) with TRBJ2-7; 7 bases line up with TRBD2. The germline CDR1 and CDR2 sequences are LGHDT and YNNKEL (reference sequence). The ends lost 0 bases at V and 3 bases at J; junction bases unmatched: 11. This CDR3 has 17 amino acids. The CDR3 DNA sequence: TGTGCCAGCAGCCAAGATCTACTAGCGAGTGGTCACTACGAGCAGTACTTC. This translates into CASSQDLLASGHYEQYF.

This sequence joins TRBV2 and TRBJ1-2; D remains unclear. The germline V and J ends were trimmed by 6 bases and 0 bases, with 14 bases remaining between them. The CDR3 has 15 residues. Germline lookup yields CDR1 SNHLY and CDR2 FYNNEI. The CDR3 protein is CASRRDIGSNYGYTF. The CDR3 DNA follows: TGTGCCAGCAGAAGAGACATCGGGTCTAACTATGGCTACACCTTC. Supplemented by reference TRBV2 and TRBJ1-2, the full variable domain reads EPEVTQTPSHQVTQMGQEVILRCVPISNHLYFYWYRQILGQKVEFLVSFYNNEISEKSEIFDDQFSVERPDGSNFTLKIRSTKLEDSAMYFCASRRDIGSNYGYTFGSGTRLTVV.

V gene TRBV19 combines with J gene TRBJ1-5; the match to TRBD1 covers 7 bases. Losses at the gene ends were 6 bases for V and 4 bases for J; bases not matched to a gene: 6. Germline V gene lookup returns CDR1 LNHDA and CDR2 SQIVND (reference sequence). The length of the CDR3 is 14 residues. This CDR3 is CASRTGVTNQPQHF. The CDR3 bases are TGTGCCAGTAGAACAGGGGTTACTAATCAGCCCCAGCATTTT.

This chain links TRBV2 with TRBJ2-7; 10 bases align to TRBD2. V was clipped by 8 bases and J by 2 bases; unmatched bases: 3. CDR1 and CDR2 from the germline V gene are SNHLY and FYNNEI. The CDR3 covers 13 residues. This CDR3 reads CASGLAAAYEQYF. The DNA of the CDR3 is TGTGCCAGCGGACTAGCGGCAGCCTACGAGCAGTACTTC.

CDR3 protein: CAWRTNRGVWDYGYTF. CDR3 bases: TGTGCCTGGAGAACCAATAGGGGTGTCTGGGACTATGGCTACACCTTC. The rearrangement uses TRBV30 and TRBJ1-2; a weak D match, TRBD1 (5 bases). This CDR3 has 16 residues. Germline loops: CDR1 GTSNPN, CDR2 SVGIG (reference sequence). The V and J ends lost 3 bases and 3 bases respectively, with 20 bases between them.

This sequence joins TRBV5-4 and TRBJ2-3; either TRBD1 or TRBD2 may supply D (6 bases each). V was clipped by 4 bases and J by 6 bases, with 21 bases between them. Germline V gene sequence: CDR1 SGHNT, CDR2 YYREEE (reference sequence). CDR3 length: 16 residues. Here the CDR3 DNA reads TGTGCCAGCAGCCCTGGGGGTGGACGGGGGCATGATACGCAGTATTTT. Its protein product is CASSPGGGRGHDTQYF.

This clone was recorded a few times. The V call is TRBV5-1, the J call TRBJ2-1; D uncertain. Trimming pared 5 bases from V and 2 bases from J, leaving 14 bases between. The CDR3 covers 15 residues. Germline CDR1 reads SGHRS; CDR2 reads YFSETQ. The DNA for the CDR3 is TGCGCCAGCAGTCCCAAGGGCGTACCCTACAATGAGCAGTTCTTC. It codes for CASSPKGVPYNEQFF.

The V gene is TRBV24-1, the J gene TRBJ2-1; D is uncertain. The V end was cut by 7 bases, the J end by 7 bases, with 10 bases between. The CDR3 extends over 12 amino acids. Germline lookup yields CDR1 KGHDR and CDR2 SFDVKD. CDR3 sequence: CATRGYGNEQFF. The CDR3 DNA sequence: TGTGCCACCAGGGGGTACGGGAATGAGCAGTTCTTC.

V gene TRBV3-1 (or the pseudogene TRBV3-2) combines with J gene TRBJ2-7, with 7 bases that match TRBD2. From germline, CDR1 is LGHDT and CDR2 YNNKEL (reference sequence). This CDR3 region has 13 residues. J gave up 11 bases and V 0 bases, and 7 bases lay outside the gene matches. CDR3 DNA sequence: TGTGCCAGCAGCCAAGACCACGGGAGGCTTGAGTACTTC. Encoded protein: CASSQDHGRLEYF.

The V call is TRBV3-1 (or the pseudogene TRBV3-2), the J call TRBJ2-1; D gene uncertain. This CDR3 spans 15 amino acids. The V and J ends lost 2 bases and 8 bases respectively, with 16 bases between them. Germline V gives CDR1 LGHDT, CDR2 YNNKEL (reference sequence). CDR3 DNA: TGTGCCAGCAGCCAAATTGTGGTCCACCCCCATGAGCAGTTCTTC. This translates into CASSQIVVHPHEQFF.

The chain recombines TRBV6-6 with TRBJ1-6, with 7 bases matching TRBD1. Per germline, CDR1 MNHNY and CDR2 SVGAGI (reference sequence). The CDR3 contains 15 residues. V was pared by 7 bases and J by 3 bases, with 6 bases of the junction left unmatched. The CDR3 protein is CASTTTGNYNSPLHF. The DNA for the CDR3 is TGTGCCAGCACTACGACAGGGAACTATAATTCACCCCTCCACTTT.

The table lists this clone with a few counts. The rearrangement links TRBV6-5 to TRBJ2-7, with 7 bases fitting TRBD2. The CDR3 is 13 amino acids. V trimming: 11 bases; J trimming: 2 bases; junction bases outside the gene matches: 9. Germline loops: CDR1 MNHEY, CDR2 SVGAGI. CDR3 nucleotide sequence: TGTGCCTGCTGGGCTAGCGGAACCTACGAGCAGTACTTC. Protein sequence: CACWASGTYEQYF.

This clone was detected once. V usage is TRBV7-2 and J usage is TRBJ1-4, with 12 bases aligning to TRBD1. Germline lookup yields CDR1 SGHTA and CDR2 FQGNSA. Trimming cost V 1 base and J 7 bases; bases outside gene matches: 4. The CDR3 extends over 16 amino acids. CDR3 region: CASSLGDRGRSEKLFF. The CDR3, as DNA: TGTGCCAGCAGCTTAGGGGACAGGGGGCGTAGTGAAAAACTGTTTTTT.

The chain employs TRBV4-3 and TRBJ2-7; possibly TRBD2 for D (5 bases). This CDR3 region has 14 residues. V lost 3 bases and J lost 8, with 17 bases in between. Germline V gene lookup returns CDR1 LGHNA and CDR2 YSLEER. DNA for the CDR3: TGCGCCAGCAGCCAGCTTCCGCGGGCAACCCAGCAGTACTTC. This gives the protein CASSQLPRATQQYF.

This clone showed up just once. The genes are TRBV6-2 or TRBV6-3 and TRBJ2-5; the match to TRBD2 covers 10 bases. The CDR3 has 15 amino acids. After removal of 4 bases from V and 7 bases from J, the junction contained 9 bases not matched to a gene. Germline lookup yields CDR1 MNHEY and CDR2 SVGEGT. CDR3 nucleotides: TGTGCCAGCAGTTCCTTAAGCGGGAGGGAAGGGACCCAGTACTTC. This translates into CASSSLSGREGTQYF.

The rearrangement uses TRBV29-1 and TRBJ2-5; no reliable D call. With 4 bases removed from V and 4 bases from J, the gap between germline ends came to 10 bases. The length of the CDR3 is 12 residues. Germline values: CDR1 SQVTM, CDR2 ANQGSEA. The CDR3 nucleotides read TGCAGCGTTGGTCGGCAGGCAGAGACCCAGTACTTC. Translated: CSVGRQAETQYF.

DNA for the CDR3: TGTGCCAGCAGCTTAGCACAGGGTTACACTGAAGCTTTCTTT. Translating it yields CASSLAQGYTEAFF. The V and J genes are TRBV11-2 and TRBJ1-1, with D possibly matching TRBD1 (6 bases). Trimming took 1 base from V and 3 from J, leaving 9 bases between them. The CDR3 contains 14 residues. CDR1 is SGHAT and CDR2 is FQNNGV in the germline V gene.

The chain has TRBV3-1 (or the pseudogene TRBV3-2) and TRBJ1-1; 7 nucleotides agree with TRBD1. The germline CDR1 and CDR2 sequences are LGHDT and YNNKEL (reference sequence). The V segment lost 2 bases and the J segment 5 bases; nucleotides outside the gene matches: 2. CDR3 length equals 13 residues. Written as DNA, the CDR3 is TGTGCCAGCAGCCAAACGGGACAGACTGAAGCTTTCTTT. This encodes CASSQTGQTEAFF.

This clone was detected only once. The chain links TRBV4-1 to TRBJ2-4; no reliable D call. The CDR3 has 16 amino acids. Germline V lookup: CDR1 MGHRA, CDR2 YSYEKL. Trimming stripped 0 bases from V and 7 bases from J, with 16 bases between. The chain's CDR3 is CASSQENSTPRNIQYF. The CDR3 bases are TGCGCCAGCAGCCAAGAGAACTCTACACCGCGGAACATTCAGTACTTC.

The chain links TRBV7-2 to TRBJ2-6; 10 positions agree with TRBD2. Germline lookup yields CDR1 SGHTA and CDR2 FQGNSA. This CDR3 comprises 16 residues. The V and J ends lost 7 bases and 2 bases, in that order; junction bases with no gene match: 5. CDR3 in DNA: TGTGCCAGCACCTTTAGCGGGGGGACTGGGGCCAACGTCCTGACTTTC. Its protein product is CASTFSGGTGANVLTF. The full variable domain, its missing parts supplied by reference TRBV7-2 and TRBJ2-6, is GAGVSQSPSNKVTEKGKDVELRCDPISGHTALYWYRQSLGQGLEFLIYFQGNSAPDKSGLPSDRFSAERTGGSVSTLTIQRTQQEDSAVYLCASTFSGGTGANVLTFGAGSRLTVL.

This clone was found a few times. This rearrangement joins TRBV9 to TRBJ1-4; D unresolved. The germline CDR1 and CDR2 sequences are SGDLS and YYNGEE. The CDR3 spans 13 residues. The V gene lost 1 base and the J gene lost 7 bases, with 8 bases spanning the gap. Here the CDR3 reads CASSVHPGEKLFF. The CDR3 DNA sequence: TGTGCCAGCAGCGTACACCCAGGTGAAAAACTGTTTTTT.

The chain has TRBV7-2 and TRBJ1-5, with 9 bases identical to TRBD1. After removal of 2 bases from V and 7 bases from J, the junction contained 9 bases not matched to a gene. The CDR3 sequence is 16 residues long. CDR1 SGHTA and CDR2 FQGNSA come from the germline V gene. The CDR3 DNA reads as TGTGCCAGCAGCTTATCCGGGACAGGGTCGGACCAGCCCCAGCATTTT. Amino acid sequence: CASSLSGTGSDQPQHF. Looking up the rest from reference TRBV7-2 and TRBJ1-5 gives the full variable domain: GAGVSQSPSNKVTEKGKDVELRCDPISGHTALYWYRQSLGQGLEFLIYFQGNSAPDKSGLPSDRFSAERTGGSVSTLTIQRTQQEDSAVYLCASSLSGTGSDQPQHFGDGTRLSIL.

This sequence joins TRBV19 and TRBJ1-2; TRBD1 might be the D (6 bases). V was trimmed by 5 bases and J by 2 bases, leaving 12 bases between them. Germline-derived CDR1 and CDR2 are LNHDA and SQIVND (reference sequence). The CDR3 runs 14 residues. The CDR3 spells CASSQQTGNYGYTF. In DNA form, the CDR3 reads TGTGCCAGTAGTCAGCAAACAGGGAACTATGGCTACACCTTC.

The CDR3: CASSHRGRNGYTF. The CDR3 DNA is TGTGCCAGCAGTCACAGGGGGCGGAATGGCTACACCTTC. The chain employs TRBV6-5 and TRBJ1-2; 9 bases are shared with TRBD1. Per the germline V gene, CDR1 is MNHEY and CDR2 is SVGAGI. The CDR3 extends over 13 amino acids. Unmatched junction bases numbered 4, after V lost 5 bases and J lost 6 bases.